This T cell receptor beta chain came from a study of T cell repertoires in cytomegalovirus infection (dated by TCRdb to between 2019 and 2020). Turning to the overall study: Peptide stimulations targeted recently identified HLA-C-restricted CMV epitopes, whose presentation resists viral immunomodulation, together with well-studied HLA-B-restricted epitopes. The HLA type of each donor mattered for the analysis, because public TCR beta signatures pointed to carriage of CMV infection along with the matching HLA type. Overall study results and their limits: Cumulative frequency of public TCR beta family members discriminated carriers of CMV infection plus the relevant HLA type in this cohort and an independent approximately 370-donor cohort. In the ex vivo response, HLA-C-restricted CMV-specific TCR beta clonotypes were dominant, and in two of eight donors the single most frequent clonotype came from this HLA-C-restricted group.

In light of the paper, this sample's treatment or condition label describes: in vitro stimulation with specific CMV peptide epitopes to enrich CMV-specific T cells. Sequencing was carried out with an Illumina HiSeq 1500. Starting from the raw public reads, TCRdb applied fastp trimming at Q25, assembled clones with MiXCR and retained in-frame beta chains. Each CDR3 protein appears once, grouped with its most common genes and DNA. The sample profile shows under 500,000 distinct CDR3 sequences; about 39% of them were found once. Around two fifths of the sample is held by the ten biggest clonotypes. A distance of 16 bases separates the germline ends of V and J, which lose 4 bases and 4 bases respectively. The CDR3 runs 15 residues from the cysteine to the phenylalanine. Just CDR3 DNA is preserved here, 45 bases in frame from base 1. The CDR1 and CDR2 encoded by the germline V gene (reference sequence) are LNHNV and YYDKDF.

There are a few counts of this clonotype. What this receptor recognizes is not known. Per-base quality was not reported, and no clone a single base away is much larger than it. The TCR originated in a human donor in good health (CMV status not recorded). Some clones in this sample may be carry-over from other donors' samples. The chain is encoded by TRBV15 joined to TRBJ1-2; the D gene lacks a confident call. The sample was cultured PBMCs, taken from culture after CMV antigen stimulation. DNA sequence: TGTGCCACCAGCAAAACCCGCGGGGTTTCCTATGGCTACACCTTC. This is translated as CATSKTRGVSYGYTF.